Shown below are 28 T cell receptor beta chains from a single sample sequenced in a study of response to subunit inactivated influenza vaccine (dated by TCRdb to the late 2010s). Receptor amplification or capture employed RT-PCR. Sequencing used an Illumina HiSeq 2500. Starting from the raw public reads, TCRdb applied fastp trimming at Q25, assembled clones with MiXCR and retained in-frame beta chains. Every entry covers one CDR3 protein and lists the most common genes and DNA from its rows. Recorded for this sample are around 570,000 distinct CDR3 sequences; around 8% of them occurred a single time. Of the sample, approximately 12% is held by the ten largest clones. The source was PBMCs from blood, collected around 25 months after vaccination. All receptors derive from a man aged 50 to 69 who received an inactivated influenza vaccine. Donor details come from another sample of the same person, matched by shared clones.

This clonotype was picked up a small number of times. This chain joins TRBV6-1 and TRBJ1-5; D uncertain. V was pared by 0 bases and J by 9 bases, with 6 bases between. Germline CDR1 reads MNHNS; CDR2 reads SASEGT. This CDR3 spans 12 amino acids. The CDR3 region is CASSEAPRPQHF. In DNA form, the CDR3 reads TGTGCCAGCAGTGAAGCCCCCCGGCCCCAGCATTTT.

The genes are TRBV20-1 and TRBJ2-1; no firm D call. The CDR3 consists of 12 residues. CDR1 DFQATT and CDR2 SNEGSKA come from the germline V gene (reference sequence). V lost 3 bases and J 7 bases, leaving 10 bases between the germline ends. The CDR3 region is CSARARMNEQFF. The CDR3 coding sequence is TGCAGTGCTAGGGCACGAATGAATGAGCAGTTCTTC.

The rearrangement uses TRBV3-1 and TRBJ1-1; a possible D gene is TRBD1 (6 bases). Germline V CDR1 and CDR2: LGHDT, YNNKEL (reference sequence). The CDR3 has 14 amino acids. V gave up 4 bases and J gave up 4 bases, with 13 bases separating them. The CDR3 region has the DNA TGTGCCAGCAGCCTCGAGGGAGGGGGCACTGAAGCTTTCTTT. It yields the protein CASSLEGGGTEAFF.

In its sample, this clonotype was seen many times. The chain links TRBV7-9 to TRBJ2-1, with TRBD1 matching 12 bases. The ends lost 1 base at V and 10 bases at J; junction bases unmatched: 8. Looked up from germline, CDR1 is SEHNR and CDR2 is FQNEAQ (reference sequence). This CDR3 is 16 amino acids long. CDR3 sequence reads: CASSLGGTGGLREQFF. DNA of the CDR3: TGTGCCAGCAGCTTAGGCGGGACAGGGGGCTTGAGAGAGCAGTTCTTC.

The sample holds many counts of this clonotype. The chain links TRBV25-1 to TRBJ2-2; D perhaps matches TRBD2 (5 bases). The V end lost 2 bases, the J end lost 7 bases, and 11 bases lay between the germline ends. The CDR3 is made up of 14 amino acids. CDR1 and CDR2 (germline): MGHDK, SYGVNS. The CDR3: CASSEAFRGGELFF. The CDR3 nucleotides are TGTGCCAGCAGTGAAGCCTTCCGGGGCGGGGAGCTGTTTTTT.

This clonotype was counted at least ten times. The chain carries TRBV7-2 and TRBJ2-7; D not resolved. V was cut by 4 bases and J by 3 bases, with 7 bases left in between. CDR3 length: 12 amino acids. CDR1 and CDR2 (germline): SGHTA, FQGNSA. The CDR3 loop reads CASSSGHYEQYF. The CDR3, as DNA: TGTGCCAGCAGCTCGGGCCACTACGAGCAGTACTTC.

The chain employs TRBV28 and TRBJ1-5; possibly TRBD1 for D (6 bases). V gave up 10 bases and J gave up 3 bases, with 16 bases separating them. The germline V gene encodes CDR1 MDHEN and CDR2 SYDVKM. This CDR3 has 14 residues. In DNA form, the CDR3 reads TGTGCCACCAGGGGTCGGGTGAACAATCAGCCCCAGCATTTT. Translated: CATRGRVNNQPQHF.

This clonotype has just a few counts. The rearrangement joins TRBV2 to TRBJ2-4; D unresolved. Looked up from germline, CDR1 is SNHLY and CDR2 is FYNNEI. This CDR3 has 17 residues. The V end lost 2 bases, the J end lost 2 bases, and 16 bases lay between the germline ends. The CDR3 DNA follows: TGTGCCAGCAGTGAAAATCGGGCCCTTGGGACCAAAAACATTCAGTACTTC. Amino acids: CASSENRALGTKNIQYF.

This clonotype was detected ten times or more. V usage is TRBV4-3 and J usage is TRBJ2-7; D gene ambiguous. CDR3 length equals 13 residues. V shed 0 bases and J shed 6 bases, with 9 bases lying between them. Germline CDR1 is LGHNA and CDR2 is YSLEER. In nucleotides, the CDR3 is TGCGCCAGCAGCCAAGATCCCTGGGGCGAGCAGTACTTC. It is translated as CASSQDPWGEQYF.

In its sample, this clonotype was seen a few times. CDR3 sequence reads: CASSSQTRSFEQYF. The CDR3 DNA sequence: TGTGCCAGTAGTTCCCAGACCAGGAGTTTCGAGCAGTACTTC. This chain uses TRBV19 with TRBJ2-7; D ambiguous. CDR1 and CDR2 from the germline V gene are LNHDA and SQIVND (reference sequence). This CDR3 contains 14 residues. Trimming cost V 5 bases and J 6 bases, with 17 bases left between them.

The gene calls are TRBV2 and TRBJ1-1; 9 bases agree with TRBD1. J lost 5 bases, V lost 4 bases, and 5 bases had no gene match. The CDR3 is 14 amino acids. The germline CDR1 and CDR2 sequences are SNHLY and FYNNEI. The CDR3 DNA is TGTGCCAGCAGTGGCACAGGGGGCTGGACTGAAGCTTTCTTT. Its translation: CASSGTGGWTEAFF.

This clonotype appeared many times. Mismatch with germline at one junction end may stem from a read error. The chain recombines TRBV6-2 or TRBV6-3 with TRBJ1-1; D remains unclear. Germline V gene lookup returns CDR1 MNHEY and CDR2 SVGEGT. There are 14 residues in the CDR3. CDR3 in amino acids: CASSYLRPNTEASF. The CDR3 nucleotides are TGTGCCAGCAGTTACCTTCGGCCCAACACTGAAGCTTCCTTT.

This clonotype was found many times. The chain joins TRBV7-2 to TRBJ2-7; tentatively, D is TRBD2 (5 bases). The CDR3 consists of 15 residues. V was cut by 5 bases and J by 3 bases, with 17 bases left in between. The germline CDR1 and CDR2 sequences are SGHTA and FQGNSA. This CDR3 reads CASSRTRGEGYEQYF. The CDR3 nucleotides are TGTGCCAGCAGCCGCACTAGAGGAGAAGGCTACGAGCAGTACTTC.

This clonotype came up many times. The chain is built from TRBV28 and TRBJ1-2; TRBD1 agrees at 8 bases. V shed 4 bases and J 8 bases; nucleotides not matched to a gene: 9. Germline V gene data show CDR1 as MDHEN and CDR2 as SYDVKM. This CDR3 contains 14 residues. CDR3 nucleotide sequence: TGTGCCAGCAGTTACGTGACAGGGGAAGACGGCTACACCTTC. It yields the protein CASSYVTGEDGYTF.

This clonotype was seen only a few times. This sequence joins TRBV12-3 or TRBV12-4 and TRBJ2-5; TRBD2 might be the D (6 bases). V dropped 3 bases and J dropped 4 bases, with 9 bases sitting between them. This CDR3 is 13 amino acids long. The CDR3 spells CASSFRSGETQYF. As DNA, the CDR3 is TGTGCCAGCAGTTTTCGTAGCGGAGAGACCCAGTACTTC.

This clonotype has a count of ten or more. This chain uses TRBV7-9 with TRBJ1-2; D gene unclear. Germline CDR1 and CDR2: SEHNR and FQNEAQ (reference sequence). Between the trimmed V and J ends, which lost 2 bases and 4 bases, there was a span of 14 bases. The CDR3 length is 15 residues. CDR3: CASSLPPEGSYGYTF. Here the CDR3 DNA reads TGTGCCAGCAGCTTACCCCCGGAGGGTAGCTATGGCTACACCTTC. The whole variable domain, remainder taken from reference TRBV7-9 and TRBJ1-2, is DTGVSQNPRHKITKRGQNVTFRCDPISEHNRLYWYRQTLGQGPEFLTYFQNEAQLEKSRLLSDRFSAERPKGSFSTLEIQRTEQGDSAMYLCASSLPPEGSYGYTFGSGTRLTVV.

There are many counts of this clonotype. The chain links TRBV5-8 to TRBJ1-3, with 9 positions matching TRBD1. This CDR3 is built from 15 residues. V was pared by 2 bases and J by 5 bases, with 5 bases of the junction left unmatched. Germline CDR1 is SGHTS and CDR2 is YDEGEE. As DNA, the CDR3 is TGTGCCAGCAGCTTCGCGACAGGGGGTCGAAACACCATATATTTT. Its translation is CASSFATGGRNTIYF. Full variable domain (remainder filled in from reference TRBV5-8 and TRBJ1-3): EAGVTQSPTHLIKTRGQQATLRCSPISGHTSVYWYQQALGLGLQFLLWYDEGEERNRGNFPPRFSGRQFPNYSSELNVNALELEDSALYLCASSFATGGRNTIYFGEGSWLTVV.

The CDR3 protein is CASRASGILTDTQYF. The CDR3 coding sequence is TGTGCCAGCCGTGCTAGCGGGATATTGACAGATACGCAGTATTTT. This chain joins TRBV9 and TRBJ2-3, with 9 bases matching TRBD2. The V segment lost 7 bases and the J segment 3 bases; nucleotides outside the gene matches: 9. The CDR3 is 15 residues long. Germline V gene sequence: CDR1 SGDLS, CDR2 YYNGEE.

This chain uses TRBV27 with TRBJ2-7; D might be TRBD1 (6 bases). The germline V and J ends were trimmed by 2 bases and 2 bases, with 13 bases remaining between them. This CDR3 is 15 amino acids long. Germline V gene sequence: CDR1 MNHEY, CDR2 SMNVEV (reference sequence). The CDR3 is CASSLQQGRTYEQYF. The CDR3 DNA sequence: TGTGCCAGCAGTTTACAACAGGGACGAACCTACGAGCAGTACTTC.

This clonotype has a count of ten or more. The chain has TRBV20-1 and TRBJ1-6, with D hard to call. This CDR3 region has 13 residues. Trimming took 0 bases from V and 5 from J, leaving 5 bases between them. Germline CDR1 and CDR2: DFQATT and SNEGSKA (reference sequence). CDR3 region: CSARDLDNSPLHF. The CDR3 region has the DNA TGCAGTGCTAGAGATCTGGATAATTCACCCCTCCACTTT.

This clonotype has more than one count but fewer than ten. The V and J genes are TRBV20-1 and TRBJ2-2; possibly TRBD2 for D (6 bases). Per the germline V gene, CDR1 is DFQATT and CDR2 is SNEGSKA (reference sequence). The CDR3 spans 16 residues. V was trimmed by 3 bases and J by 6 bases, leaving 20 bases between them. The CDR3 coding sequence is TGCAGTGCTAGTAGAGTCAGCCTCGGGGGTTCCGGGGAGCTGTTTTTT. Its protein product is CSASRVSLGGSGELFF.

The V gene is TRBV7-9, the J gene TRBJ2-7; D may be TRBD2 (5 bases). V was shortened by 2 bases and J by 2 bases, with 13 bases between the two germline ends. This CDR3 has 15 amino acids. Germline-derived CDR1 and CDR2 are SEHNR and FQNEAQ (reference sequence). CDR3 protein: CASSLTQLGTYEQYF. The CDR3 DNA reads TGTGCCAGCAGCTTAACTCAACTAGGGACCTACGAGCAGTACTTC.

This clonotype was seen at least ten times. The V and J genes are TRBV25-1 and TRBJ2-3; no clear D. Looked up from germline, CDR1 is MGHDK and CDR2 is SYGVNS. This CDR3 has 14 residues. V was cut by 7 bases and J by 4 bases, with 15 bases left in between. Written as DNA, the CDR3 is TGTGCCAGCATGGAGACAACTGCAGCAGATACGCAGTATTTT. It is translated as CASMETTAADTQYF.

V is TRBV10-3 and J is TRBJ2-5; D gene unclear. Germline V lookup: CDR1 ENHRY, CDR2 SYGVKD. V shed 8 bases and J shed 0 bases, with 7 bases lying between them. This CDR3 comprises 12 residues. The CDR3 nucleotides read TGTGCCATCGGGCAGAACCAAGAGACCCAGTACTTC. Translating it yields CAIGQNQETQYF.

The gene calls are TRBV2 and TRBJ2-1; unclear D gene. Trimming removed 6 bases from V and 12 bases from J, with 15 bases in between. The germline V gene has CDR1 SNHLY and CDR2 FYNNEI. The CDR3 runs to 12 residues. The CDR3 sequence is CASRSRTVRQFF. The CDR3 DNA follows: TGTGCCAGCAGATCCCGGACCGTAAGGCAGTTCTTC.

This clonotype was picked up many times. The chain is built from TRBV5-6 and TRBJ1-5; D perhaps matches TRBD1 (6 bases). V gave up 3 bases and J gave up 4 bases, with 8 bases separating them. Germline CDR1 reads SGHDT; CDR2 reads YYEEEE. The CDR3 loop spans 13 amino acids. In DNA, the CDR3 is TGTGCCAGCAGCTCGCAGGGGAATCAGCCCCAGCATTTT. Amino acid sequence: CASSSQGNQPQHF. Based on the CDR3 plus reference TRBV5-6 and TRBJ1-5, the full variable domain is DAGVTQSPTHLIKTRGQQVTLRCSPKSGHDTVSWYQQALGQGPQFIFQYYEEEERQRGNFPDRFSGHQFPNYSSELNVNALLLGDSALYLCASSSQGNQPQHFGDGTRLSIL.

Many counts were recorded for this clonotype. V usage is TRBV4-3 and J usage is TRBJ2-7; D is perhaps TRBD1 or TRBD2 (5 bases each). The V gene's germline CDR1 is LGHNA and CDR2 YSLEER. The V gene lost 8 bases and the J gene lost 0 bases, with 11 bases spanning the gap. This CDR3 comprises 13 residues. CDR3 in amino acids: CASAKGPSYEQYF. Here the CDR3 DNA reads TGCGCCAGCGCGAAGGGACCCTCCTACGAGCAGTACTTC.

This clonotype appeared many times. The rearrangement links TRBV20-1 to TRBJ2-7; the D gene is possibly TRBD1 (5 bases). This CDR3 comprises 13 residues. Germline CDR1 DFQATT, CDR2 SNEGSKA (reference sequence). The germline V and J ends were trimmed by 5 bases and 2 bases, with 13 bases remaining between them. CDR3 in DNA: TGCAGTGCTCCTTGGCCAGGGACCTACGAGCAGTACTTC. Translated: CSAPWPGTYEQYF.